This T cell receptor (beta chain) was recorded in a study of tumor-infiltrating lymphocytes in primary liver carcinoma. This clonotype has a count of ten or more. Germline DNA was extracted too, while blood RNA derived from unsorted whole blood. Reverse transcription of approximately 0.55 ug total RNA with a constant-region primer produced TCR beta cDNA. What produced the TCR beta libraries was three nested multiplex PCR rounds using slightly modified ARM-PCR. The study ran its first two PCR rounds for nine to eleven cycles each, using TRBV1-TRBV30 forward primers and a C-beta reverse primer. Each CDR3 protein gets one entry after TCRdb re-called the multiplex PCR reads with MiXCR. The profile shows approximately 320,000 distinct CDR3 sequences, about 50% of them singletons. The V and J ends lost 5 bases and 8 bases, in that order; junction bases with no gene match: 12. CDR3 length equals 15 residues. CDR1 and CDR2 from the germline V gene are SQVTM and ANQGSEA.

This chain links TRBV29-1 with TRBJ2-1, with TRBD1 identical over 10 bases. Sequenced input: peripheral blood. This clonotype originated in a woman aged 30 to 39 with primary liver carcinoma and hepatitis B virus infection. Written as DNA, the CDR3 is TGCAGCGTTACCCGGGACAGGGGTTATAGGTATGAGCAGTTCTTC. This gives the protein CSVTRDRGYRYEQFF.